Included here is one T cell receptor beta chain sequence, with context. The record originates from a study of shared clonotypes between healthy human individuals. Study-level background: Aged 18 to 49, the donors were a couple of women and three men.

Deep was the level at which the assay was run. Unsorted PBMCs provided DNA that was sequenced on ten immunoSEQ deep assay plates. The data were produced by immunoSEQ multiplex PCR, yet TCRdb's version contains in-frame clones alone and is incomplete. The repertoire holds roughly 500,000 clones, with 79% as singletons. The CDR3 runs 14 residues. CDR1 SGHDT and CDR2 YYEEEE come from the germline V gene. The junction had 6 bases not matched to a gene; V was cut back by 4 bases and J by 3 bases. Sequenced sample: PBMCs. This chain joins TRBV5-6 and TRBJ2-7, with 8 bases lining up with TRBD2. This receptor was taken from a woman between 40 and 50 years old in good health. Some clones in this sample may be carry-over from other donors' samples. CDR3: CASSPGGGDYEQYF. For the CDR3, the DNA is TGTGCCAGCAGCCCCGGGGGGGGAGACTACGAGCAGTACTTC.